The following is a T cell receptor beta chain sequence with its context. This entry comes from a study of cytomegalovirus exposure and HLA in healthy donors. The V and J ends lost 7 bases and 0 bases respectively, with 10 bases between them. CDR3 size: 14 residues. From germline, CDR1 is SEHNR and CDR2 FQNEAQ (reference sequence). PCR involved 60 Vbeta and 13 Jbeta primers. Using immunoSEQ multiplex PCR, the repertoire was profiled, and TCRdb retains in-frame clones only, with some absent. Counted here are more than 150,000 clones, 80% occurring once; the ten biggest clones make up 1.5% to 2%. This chain links TRBV7-9 with TRBJ1-3; no clear D. The sequenced material came from PBMCs. The clonotype originates from a woman in her twenties or thirties in good health and CMV-seronegative. The DNA for the CDR3 is TGTGCCAGCAACCCTGAGAGCTCTGGAAACACCATATATTTT. Encoded protein: CASNPESSGNTIYF.